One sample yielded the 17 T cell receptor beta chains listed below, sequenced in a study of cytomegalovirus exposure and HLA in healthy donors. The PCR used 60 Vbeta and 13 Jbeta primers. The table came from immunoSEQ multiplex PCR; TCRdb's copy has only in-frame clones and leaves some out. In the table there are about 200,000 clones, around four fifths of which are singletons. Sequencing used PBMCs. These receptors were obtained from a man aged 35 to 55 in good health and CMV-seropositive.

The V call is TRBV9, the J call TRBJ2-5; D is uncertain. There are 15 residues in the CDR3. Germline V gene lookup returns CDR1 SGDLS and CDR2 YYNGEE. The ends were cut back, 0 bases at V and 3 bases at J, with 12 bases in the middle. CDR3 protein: CASSVALQTEETQYF. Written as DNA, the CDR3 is TGTGCCAGCAGCGTAGCTCTACAGACCGAAGAGACCCAGTACTTC.

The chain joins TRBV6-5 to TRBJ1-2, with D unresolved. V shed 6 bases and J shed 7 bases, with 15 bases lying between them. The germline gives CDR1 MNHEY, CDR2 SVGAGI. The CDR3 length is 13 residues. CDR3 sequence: CASRTPGSGGYTF. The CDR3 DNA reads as TGTGCCAGCAGGACTCCGGGGAGTGGTGGCTACACCTTC.

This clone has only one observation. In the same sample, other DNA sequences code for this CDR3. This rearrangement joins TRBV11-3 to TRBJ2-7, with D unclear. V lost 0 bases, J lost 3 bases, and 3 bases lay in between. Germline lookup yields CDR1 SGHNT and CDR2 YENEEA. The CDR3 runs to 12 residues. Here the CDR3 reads CASSLDRYEQYF. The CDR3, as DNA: TGTGCCAGCAGCTTAGATCGCTACGAGCAGTACTTC.

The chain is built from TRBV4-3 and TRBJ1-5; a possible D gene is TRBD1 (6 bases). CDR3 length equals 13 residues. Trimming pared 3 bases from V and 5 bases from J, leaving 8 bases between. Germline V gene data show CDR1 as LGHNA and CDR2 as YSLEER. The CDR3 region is CASSQHRDQPQHF. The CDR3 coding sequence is TGCGCCAGCAGCCAGCACAGGGATCAGCCCCAGCATTTT.

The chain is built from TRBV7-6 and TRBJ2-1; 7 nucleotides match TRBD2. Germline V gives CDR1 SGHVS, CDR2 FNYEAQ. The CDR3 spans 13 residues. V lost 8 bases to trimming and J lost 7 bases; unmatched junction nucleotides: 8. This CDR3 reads CASGLTSVNEQFF. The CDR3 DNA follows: TGTGCCAGCGGCCTTACTAGCGTGAATGAGCAGTTCTTC.

DNA for the CDR3: TGTGCCAGCAGTGAACTAGACAGGGATAATGAAAAACTGTTTTTT. Translation gives CASSELDRDNEKLFF. V is TRBV25-1 and J is TRBJ1-4; TRBD1 agrees at 7 bases. The germline CDR1 and CDR2 sequences are MGHDK and SYGVNS. The length of the CDR3 is 15 residues. The V and J ends lost 2 bases and 4 bases, in that order; junction bases with no gene match: 4.

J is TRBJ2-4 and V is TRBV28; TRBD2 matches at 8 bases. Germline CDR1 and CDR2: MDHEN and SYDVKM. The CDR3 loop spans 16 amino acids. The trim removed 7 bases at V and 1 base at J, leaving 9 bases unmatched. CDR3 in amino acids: CASTLGGASAKNIQYF. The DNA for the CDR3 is TGTGCCAGCACCCTCGGGGGGGCGTCGGCCAAAAACATTCAGTACTTC.

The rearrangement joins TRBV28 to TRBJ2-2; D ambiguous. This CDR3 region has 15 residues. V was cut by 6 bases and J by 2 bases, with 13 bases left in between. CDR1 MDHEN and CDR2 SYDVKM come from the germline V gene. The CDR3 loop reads CASRLDNANTGELFF. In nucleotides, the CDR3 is TGTGCCAGCAGGCTCGACAATGCTAACACCGGGGAGCTGTTTTTT.

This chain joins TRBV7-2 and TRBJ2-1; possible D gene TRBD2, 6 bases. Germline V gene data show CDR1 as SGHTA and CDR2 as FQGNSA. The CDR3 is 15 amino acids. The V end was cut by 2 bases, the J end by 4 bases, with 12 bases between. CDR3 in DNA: TGTGCCAGCAGCTTAACGACTAGAGGGTACAATGAGCAGTTCTTC. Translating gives CASSLTTRGYNEQFF.

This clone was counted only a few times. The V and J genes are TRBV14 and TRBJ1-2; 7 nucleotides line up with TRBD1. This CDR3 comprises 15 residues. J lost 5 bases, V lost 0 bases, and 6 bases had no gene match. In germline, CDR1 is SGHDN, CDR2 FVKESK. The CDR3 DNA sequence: TGTGCCAGCAGCCAAGATCACGCGACAGGGTATGGCTACACCTTC. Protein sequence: CASSQDHATGYGYTF.

As DNA, the CDR3 is TGTGCCAGCAGTTACTCGAGTGCGGGAGGGCTCAATGAGCAGTTCTTC. As protein: CASSYSSAGGLNEQFF. V gene TRBV6-5 combines with J gene TRBJ2-1; 9 nucleotides line up with TRBD2. From germline, CDR1 is MNHEY and CDR2 SVGAGI. Trimming took 0 bases from V and 6 from J; bases not matched to a gene: 6. This CDR3 has 16 residues.

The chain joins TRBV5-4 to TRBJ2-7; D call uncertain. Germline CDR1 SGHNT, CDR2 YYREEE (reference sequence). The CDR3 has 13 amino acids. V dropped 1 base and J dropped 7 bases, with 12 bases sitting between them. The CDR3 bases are TGTGCCAGCAGCTTGAGTCTTAGAGAGGAGCAGTACTTC. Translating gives CASSLSLREEQYF.

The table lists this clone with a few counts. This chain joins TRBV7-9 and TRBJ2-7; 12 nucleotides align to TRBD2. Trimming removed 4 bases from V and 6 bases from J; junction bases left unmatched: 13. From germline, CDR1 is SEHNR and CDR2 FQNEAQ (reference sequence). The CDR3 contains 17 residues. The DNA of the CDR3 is TGTGCCAGCAGCTCCCGAAAAAGACTAGCGGGAGACCCCGAGCAGTACTTC. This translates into CASSSRKRLAGDPEQYF.

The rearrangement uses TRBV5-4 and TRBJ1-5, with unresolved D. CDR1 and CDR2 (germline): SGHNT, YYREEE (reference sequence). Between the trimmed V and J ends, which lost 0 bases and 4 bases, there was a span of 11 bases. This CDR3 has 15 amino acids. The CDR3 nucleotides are TGTGCCAGCAGCTTGGATAGTGGAGGTAATCAGCCCCAGCATTTT. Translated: CASSLDSGGNQPQHF.

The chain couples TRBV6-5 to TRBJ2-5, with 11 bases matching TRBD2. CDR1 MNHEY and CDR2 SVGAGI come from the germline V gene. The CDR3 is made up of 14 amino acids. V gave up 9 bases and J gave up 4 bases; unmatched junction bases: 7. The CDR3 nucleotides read TGTGCCAGTTTTAGCGGGAGGGCCTCAGAGACCCAGTACTTC. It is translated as CASFSGRASETQYF.

Written as DNA, the CDR3 is TGTGCCAGCAGCTTATATAGCGTTCAAGAGACCCAGTACTTC. Translating it yields CASSLYSVQETQYF. The chain links TRBV7-2 to TRBJ2-5, with D perhaps TRBD2 (5 bases). Between the trimmed V and J ends, which lost 2 bases and 2 bases, there was a span of 9 bases. This CDR3 comprises 14 residues. Germline V gene sequence: CDR1 SGHTA, CDR2 FQGNSA.

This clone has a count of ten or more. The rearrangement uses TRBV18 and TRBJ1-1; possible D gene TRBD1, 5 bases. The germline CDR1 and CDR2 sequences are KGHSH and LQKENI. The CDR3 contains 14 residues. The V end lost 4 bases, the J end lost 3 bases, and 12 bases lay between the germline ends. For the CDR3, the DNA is TGTGCCAGCTCACGGGGGGGGACGGACACTGAAGCTTTCTTT. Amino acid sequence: CASSRGGTDTEAFF.